The clone carrying this T cell receptor beta chain was counted many times. The antigen is not known. These data come from a study of T-cell reconstitution after alpha-beta-depleted transplantation in children. Findings of the study overall: A year post-transplant, T-cell counts and diversity derived mostly from newly produced T cells. It was surviving recipient T cells and thymic progenitors that gave some patients high TCRbeta diversity at day 60.

The CDR3 has 12 amino acids. Trimming cost V 6 bases and J 6 bases, with 12 bases left between them. Germline CDR1 SQVTM, CDR2 ANQGSEA. Researchers prepared the TCRbeta library using unique molecular identifiers, the study reports. TCRdb fed the PCR reads into MiXCR, producing one record per CDR3 protein. The data contain more than 200,000 distinct CDR3 sequences, about 25% of them singletons. The sample here was PBMCs, taken before TCRalphabeta/CD19-depleted stem cell transplant. The rearrangement links TRBV29-1 to TRBJ2-1, with D perhaps matching TRBD1 (6 bases). The receptor's source is a girl aged 2 to 9 with Fanconi anemia, due to receive a stem cell transplant. The CDR3 bases are TGCAGCGTCCATAACAGGGTCAATGAGCAGTTCTTC. It is translated as CSVHNRVNEQFF.